These 12 T cell receptor beta chains share one sample of origin, sequenced in a study. MiXCR was run by TCRdb on the RT-PCR reads, yielding one entry per CDR3 protein. The table includes more than 550,000 distinct CDR3 sequences, about 14% detected once. Input material: memory CD4+ T cells from blood. The receptors here all came from a female donor in good health, serving as a healthy control.

This clonotype was counted many times. The rearrangement links TRBV6-5 to TRBJ2-7; D is tentatively TRBD1 or TRBD2 (6 bases each). CDR1 and CDR2 (germline): MNHEY, SVGAGI. The CDR3 length is 16 residues. V shed 2 bases and J shed 5 bases, with 19 bases lying between them. The CDR3 nucleotides read TGTGCCAGCAGTTACGAGGGTGGCGGGACACCCCACGAGCAGTACTTC. Protein: CASSYEGGGTPHEQYF.

The V gene is TRBV10-3, the J gene TRBJ1-1; D not certain. This CDR3 spans 15 amino acids. CDR1 is ENHRY and CDR2 is SYGVKD in the germline V gene. V gave up 3 bases and J gave up 0 bases, with 11 bases separating them. Written as DNA, the CDR3 is TGTGCCATCAGTGACTCCCGATTTATGAACACTGAAGCTTTCTTT. Translating it yields CAISDSRFMNTEAFF.

This chain joins TRBV20-1 and TRBJ2-7; D ambiguous. Germline V gene sequence: CDR1 DFQATT, CDR2 SNEGSKA (reference sequence). V was pared by 7 bases and J by 0 bases, with 13 bases between. This CDR3 comprises 13 residues. CDR3 in amino acids: CSVGPSVSYEQYF. The CDR3 DNA follows: TGCAGTGTTGGTCCATCAGTCTCCTACGAGCAGTACTTC.

The J gene is TRBJ2-7, the V gene TRBV3-1; the D is unclear. The V end was cut by 2 bases, the J end by 7 bases, with 12 bases between. The CDR3 runs 13 residues. Germline assignment: CDR1 LGHDT and CDR2 YNNKEL (reference sequence). The CDR3 DNA follows: TGTGCCAGCAGCCAAAGGGCTGGGCAAGAGCAGTACTTC. Translating it yields CASSQRAGQEQYF.

The chain has TRBV20-1 and TRBJ1-5; a weak D match, TRBD1 (5 bases). V was cut by 3 bases and J by 3 bases, with 15 bases left in between. Germline CDR1 reads DFQATT; CDR2 reads SNEGSKA (reference sequence). The CDR3 has 15 residues. CDR3 residues: CSARHQDIPNQPQHF. The CDR3 DNA sequence: TGCAGTGCTAGGCATCAGGACATACCCAATCAGCCCCAGCATTTT.

The table lists this clonotype with a few counts. J is TRBJ1-4 and V is TRBV12-3 or TRBV12-4; the D gene is possibly TRBD1 (6 bases). V lost 5 bases and J 10 bases, leaving 17 bases between the germline ends. CDR3 length equals 14 residues. CDR3 coding DNA: TGTGCCAGCAGTGGCCCGGACAGTAGAGTAAAACTGTTTTTT. It is translated as CASSGPDSRVKLFF.

J is TRBJ2-5 and V is TRBV6-6; D is possibly TRBD1 or TRBD2 (5 bases each). Germline assignment: CDR1 MNHNY and CDR2 SVGAGI (reference sequence). The CDR3 sequence is 15 residues long. V was clipped by 2 bases and J by 2 bases, with 12 bases between them. The CDR3 DNA reads as TGTGCCAGCAGTTACCAGGGACCACTACAAGAGACCCAGTACTTC. Protein: CASSYQGPLQETQYF.

This clonotype was seen a handful of times. CDR3 nucleotide sequence: TGTGCCAGCAGCTTGGGGGTAGCGGGAGGGCCCAATGAGCAGTTCTTC. Translating gives CASSLGVAGGPNEQFF. V and J are TRBV5-6 and TRBJ2-1; 11 positions agree with TRBD2. The CDR3 contains 16 residues. Germline V gives CDR1 SGHDT, CDR2 YYEEEE. The trim removed 0 bases at V and 6 bases at J, leaving 5 bases unmatched.

This clonotype has just a few counts. The chain recombines TRBV6-6 with TRBJ2-5; D is unclear. The CDR3 sequence is 12 residues long. Trimming shortened V by 8 bases and J by 5 bases, and 12 bases separated the two germline ends. Germline values: CDR1 MNHNY, CDR2 SVGAGI (reference sequence). CDR3 bases: TGTGCCAGCCGCGAGGTGCGGGAGACCCAGTACTTC. Residues: CASREVRETQYF.

This clonotype was counted between two and nine times. V gene TRBV27 combines with J gene TRBJ1-1; a possible D gene is TRBD1 (5 bases). Per germline, CDR1 MNHEY and CDR2 SMNVEV (reference sequence). V was pared by 3 bases and J by 5 bases, with 16 bases between. The CDR3 is made up of 15 amino acids. CDR3 loop: CASSFGGRGGTEAFF. Written as DNA, the CDR3 is TGTGCCAGCAGTTTCGGTGGGCGCGGGGGGACTGAAGCTTTCTTT.

The CDR3 loop is CASSDLGGGNTGELFF. CDR3 DNA sequence: TGTGCCAGCAGTGACCTCGGGGGCGGCAACACCGGGGAGCTGTTTTTT. V is TRBV25-1 and J is TRBJ2-2, with D perhaps matching TRBD1 or TRBD2 (6 bases each). V lost 3 bases and J lost 2, with 13 bases in between. CDR3 length equals 16 residues. CDR1 and CDR2 (germline): MGHDK, SYGVNS. Full variable domain (missing parts from reference TRBV25-1 and TRBJ2-2): EADIYQTPRYLVIGTGKKITLECSQTMGHDKMYWYQQDPGMELHLIHYSYGVNSTEKGDLSSESTVSRIRTEHFPLTLESARPSHTSQYLCASSDLGGGNTGELFFGEGSRLTVL.

This clonotype has a count of ten or more. V gene TRBV18 combines with J gene TRBJ2-7; D might be TRBD1 (6 bases). Trimming took 4 bases from V and 2 from J, leaving 12 bases between them. The CDR3 loop spans 14 amino acids. Germline V gene data show CDR1 as KGHSH and CDR2 as LQKENI. The CDR3 region has the DNA TGTGCCAGCTCACTCCGGGACACGGCCTACGAGCAGTACTTC. Translation: CASSLRDTAYEQYF.